The rows below give T cell receptor beta chains drawn from one sample of a study of blood T cell repertoires in COVID-19. Generated by immunoSEQ multiplex PCR, the TCRdb table keeps only in-frame clones and is missing some. Here the sample spans about 120,000 clones, roughly 80% being singletons. The sample was peripheral blood. The receptors derive from a human donor in a cohort sampled during active COVID-19. CDR3s include the opening cysteine and the closing phenylalanine or tryptophan. A D gene is named only where the DNA matches it firmly. Clone size is stated in some rows and not others, as once, few, many or a class when expanded.

TRBV6-5	-	TRBJ2-3	-	CASSYSPSTDTQYF	TGTGCCAGCAGTTACTCTCCGAGCACAGATACGCAGTATTTT
TRBV7-9	TRBD1	TRBJ1-1	-	CASSLDRGQECFF	TGTGCCAGCAGCCTCGACAGGGGGCAGGAATGCTTCTTT
TRBV6-1	TRBD1	TRBJ2-7	-	CASSEVRQGGEQYF	TGTGCCAGCAGTGAAGTCCGACAGGGCGGCGAGCAGTACTTC
TRBV11-2	-	TRBJ2-7	-	CASSPGSPGEQYF	TGTGCCAGCAGCCCGGGGTCCCCAGGCGAGCAGTACTTC
TRBV3-1/TRBV3-2	TRBD1	TRBJ1-2	-	CASSQLDRGDYGYTF	TGTGCCAGCAGCCAACTCGACAGGGGCGACTATGGCTACACCTTC
TRBV7-8	TRBD2	TRBJ2-3	-	CASSYLAGGPGDTQYF	TGTGCCAGCAGCTATTTAGCGGGGGGGCCGGGAGATACGCAGTATTTT
TRBV6-6	-	TRBJ2-7	-	CATQDSSYEQYF	TGTGCCACCCAGGACAGTTCCTACGAGCAGTACTTC
TRBV6-2/TRBV6-3	TRBD2	TRBJ2-5	-	CASSGLVVETQYF	TGTGCCAGCAGCGGACTAGTGGTGGAGACCCAGTACTTC
TRBV27	TRBD1	TRBJ2-5	few	CASSLDRGAVETQYF	TGTGCCAGCAGTTTGGACAGGGGCGCGGTTGAGACCCAGTACTTC
TRBV7-6	TRBD1	TRBJ2-1	-	CASSLGGQGSNEQFF	TGTGCCAGCAGCTTAGGTGGACAGGGTTCCAATGAGCAGTTCTTC
TRBV2	-	TRBJ2-6	-	CASSGLSGANVLTF	TGTGCCAGCAGTGGGCTCTCTGGGGCCAACGTCCTGACTTTC
TRBV6-1	TRBD1	TRBJ1-5	-	CASSEAGVGTARYQPQHF	TGTGCCAGCAGTGAAGCGGGCGTCGGGACAGCAAGGTATCAGCCCCAGCATTTT
TRBV3-1/TRBV3-2	TRBD2	TRBJ2-5	-	CASGGGVQETQYF	TGTGCCAGCGGGGGGGGTGTCCAAGAGACCCAGTACTTC
TRBV11-2	TRBD2	TRBJ2-3	-	CASSLGGGFLDTQYF	TGTGCCAGCAGCTTAGGGGGGGGATTCTTGGATACGCAGTATTTT
TRBV2	-	TRBJ2-7	few	CASSSSVTGPYEQYF	TGTGCCAGCAGCTCTAGCGTAACCGGACCCTACGAGCAGTACTTC
TRBV28	-	TRBJ1-6	-	CASSLETGNSPLHF	TGTGCCAGCAGTTTAGAGACAGGCAATTCACCCCTCCACTTT
TRBV5-1	-	TRBJ1-4	-	CASSQGGPDEKLFF	TGCGCCAGCAGCCAAGGGGGTCCCGATGAAAAACTGTTTTTT
TRBV5-6	-	TRBJ1-5	-	CASSLGGHYSNQPQHF	TGTGCCAGCAGCTTGGGGGGACACTATAGCAATCAGCCCCAGCATTTT
TRBV11-2	-	TRBJ2-3	-	CASSLNPGGTDTQYF	TGTGCCAGCAGCTTAAATCCGGGGGGCACAGATACGCAGTATTTT
TRBV7-6	-	TRBJ2-3	-	CASGLSGSTDTQYF	TGTGCCAGCGGCTTGTCGGGGAGCACAGATACGCAGTATTTT
TRBV5-4	-	TRBJ2-7	-	CASSLGRGPYEQYF	TGTGCCAGCAGCTTGGGCAGAGGGCCCTACGAGCAGTACTTC
TRBV4-3	TRBD2	TRBJ2-1	-	CASSLGLAGDNEQFF	TGCGCCAGCAGCCTGGGACTAGCGGGGGACAATGAGCAGTTCTTC
TRBV19	-	TRBJ1-2	few	CASSAQGRDQLYGYTF	TGTGCCAGTAGTGCCCAGGGGAGGGACCAGTTATATGGCTACACCTTC
TRBV11-2	-	TRBJ2-3	-	CASSHREEGTDTQYF	TGTGCCAGCAGCCACCGTGAGGAGGGCACAGATACGCAGTATTTT
TRBV18	-	TRBJ1-4	-	CASSPSVGRGKLFF	TGTGCCAGCTCGCCTTCCGTGGGGCGCGGAAAACTGTTTTTT